This record concerns one T cell receptor beta chain sequence. Its antigen is still unknown. Germline V gene lookup returns CDR1 GTSNPN and CDR2 SVGIG (reference sequence). This CDR3 contains 18 residues. The V and J ends lost 2 bases and 4 bases, in that order; junction bases with no gene match: 14. The sample originates from a study of PD-1 blockade in classical Hodgkin lymphoma. Sequencing used immunoSEQ multiplex PCR; TCRdb keeps in-frame clones, though not all of them. The sample shows about 22,000 clones, approximately 69% of them seen only once. Study outcomes and limitations: It was reported that newly diagnosed patients had less baseline TCR diversity than healthy donors. Patients with an early start, nivolumab under 1 year after ASCT, were excluded.

Each patient's relapse followed autologous stem cell transplantation, and brentuximab vedotin exposure varied. The sample was peripheral blood mononuclear cells (PBMCs), taken at baseline. The rearrangement joins TRBV30 to TRBJ2-3; 11 nucleotides align to TRBD2. The sequence was obtained from a human donor with classical Hodgkin lymphoma. CDR3 nucleotides: TGTGCCTGGAGTCGAAACCCCGTACTAGCGGGGGAAGCAGATACGCAGTATTTT. Protein: CAWSRNPVLAGEADTQYF.